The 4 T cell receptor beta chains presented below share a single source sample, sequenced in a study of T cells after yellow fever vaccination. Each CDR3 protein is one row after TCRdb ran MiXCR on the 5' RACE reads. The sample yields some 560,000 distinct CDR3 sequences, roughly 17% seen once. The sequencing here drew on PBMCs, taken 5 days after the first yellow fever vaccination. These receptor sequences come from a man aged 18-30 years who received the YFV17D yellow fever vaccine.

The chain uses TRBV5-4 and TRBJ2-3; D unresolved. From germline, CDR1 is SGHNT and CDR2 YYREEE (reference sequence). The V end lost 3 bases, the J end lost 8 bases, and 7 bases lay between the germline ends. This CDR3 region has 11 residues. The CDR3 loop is CASSYIGTQYF. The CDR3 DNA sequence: TGTGCCAGCAGCTACATCGGTACGCAGTATTTT.

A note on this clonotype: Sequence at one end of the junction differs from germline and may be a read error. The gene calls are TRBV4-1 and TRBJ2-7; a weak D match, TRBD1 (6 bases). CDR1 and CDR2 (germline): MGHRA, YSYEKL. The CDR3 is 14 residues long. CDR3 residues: CASSPRDITYEPYF. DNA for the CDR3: TGCGCCAGCAGCCCCCGGGACATTACCTACGAGCCGTACTTC.

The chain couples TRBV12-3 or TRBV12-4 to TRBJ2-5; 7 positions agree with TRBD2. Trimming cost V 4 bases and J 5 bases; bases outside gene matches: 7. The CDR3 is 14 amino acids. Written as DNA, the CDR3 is TGTGCCAGCAGTTCCCTAGCGGAGAAGGAGACCCAGTACTTC. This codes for CASSSLAEKETQYF.

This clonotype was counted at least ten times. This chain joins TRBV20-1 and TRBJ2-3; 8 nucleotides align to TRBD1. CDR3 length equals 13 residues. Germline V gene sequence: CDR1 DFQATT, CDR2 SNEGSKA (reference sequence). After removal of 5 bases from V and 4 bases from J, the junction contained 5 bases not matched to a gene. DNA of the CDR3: TGCAGTGCTCACGGACAGGGCGCAGATACGCAGTATTTT. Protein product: CSAHGQGADTQYF.